Sequencing of this TCR beta chain was carried out in a study of OX40 agonist ivuxolimab in advanced cancers. V lost 3 bases, J lost 7 bases, and 8 bases lay in between. This CDR3 is built from 12 residues. CDR1 is SGHAT, CDR2 FQNNGV, per germline. Here immunoSEQ multiplex PCR was the method, and the copy in TCRdb shows in-frame clones only, minus some. Of tens of thousands of clones detected, around nine tenths appear once; the ten largest clones hold 5% to 6.5%. Study-wide results and limits: More expanded clones were seen, on average, in CD8+ T cells than in CD4+. At doses 0.1 to 3.0 mg/kg, CD4+ and CD8+ clones expanded.

As concerns this clone: The antigen is not known.

The source was CD4+ or CD8+ T cells sorted from blood, collected in a trial of the OX40 agonist ivuxolimab. The rearrangement links TRBV11-2 to TRBJ2-3, with D unresolved. This TCR was sampled from an adult with an advanced solid tumor such as melanoma, head and neck, liver or kidney cancer. CDR3 in DNA: TGTGCCAGCAGCTTTCCCAGGAATACGCAGTATTTT. It codes for CASSFPRNTQYF.